Listed below are T cell receptor beta chains from one sample, sequenced in a study of cytomegalovirus exposure and HLA in healthy donors. Sequencing used immunoSEQ multiplex PCR; TCRdb keeps in-frame clones, though not all of them. This sample's table reports around 200,000 clones. Material for sequencing was PBMCs. These receptors originate from a girl aged 2 to 10 in good health and CMV-seropositive. Both conserved end residues are part of each CDR3. The D gene is left open where the match is weak.

V	J	D	CDR3	DNA
TRBV6-5	TRBJ1-2	.	CASSTGRGSYGYTF	TGTGCCAGCAGCACCGGGAGGGGCAGCTATGGCTACACCTTC
TRBV7-2	TRBJ2-5	TRBD2	CASSGTSGYQETQYF	TGTGCCAGCAGCGGGACTAGCGGCTATCAAGAGACCCAGTACTTC
TRBV7-9	TRBJ1-5	.	CASSLALGQDISNQPQHF	TGTGCCAGCAGCTTAGCTTTAGGGCAGGACATTAGCAATCAGCCCCAGCATTTT
TRBV6-1	TRBJ1-5	.	CASSSRPYNQPQHF	TGTGCCAGCAGTTCGCGGCCCTACAATCAGCCCCAGCATTTT
TRBV28	TRBJ1-4	.	CASSPGGELFF	TGTGCCAGCAGTCCCGGGGGGGAACTGTTTTTT
TRBV10-1	TRBJ2-2	.	CASRGLTNTGELFF	TGCGCCAGCAGGGGACTTACGAACACCGGGGAGCTGTTTTTT
TRBV5-4	TRBJ2-5	.	CARDGGRGRRRETQYF	TGTGCCAGAGACGGCGGAAGAGGGAGGCGGAGAGAGACCCAGTACTTC
TRBV2	TRBJ2-6	TRBD1	CASSLDRGSSGANVLTF	TGTGCCAGCAGCCTGGACAGGGGCAGCTCTGGGGCCAACGTCCTGACTTTC
TRBV4-1	TRBJ2-2	TRBD1	CASSQERTGATQNTGELFF	TGCGCCAGCAGCCAAGAGAGGACAGGGGCCACGCAGAACACCGGGGAGCTGTTTTTT
TRBV5-1	TRBJ2-3	TRBD2	CASSLVAGDADTQYF	TGCGCCAGCAGCTTGGTTGCGGGAGATGCAGATACGCAGTATTTT
TRBV28	TRBJ2-1	.	CASSRVGVNEQFF	TGTGCCAGCAGCCGGGTAGGTGTAAATGAGCAGTTCTTC
TRBV28	TRBJ1-2	.	CASSFEGDPPGYTF	TGTGCCAGCAGTTTCGAGGGCGACCCGCCCGGCTACACCTTC
TRBV11-2	TRBJ2-2	.	CASSLDYSPNTGELFF	TGTGCCAGCAGCTTAGATTACAGTCCGAACACCGGGGAGCTGTTTTTT
TRBV6-1	TRBJ1-1	TRBD1	CASSDDPGQGRTEAFF	TGTGCCAGCAGTGACGATCCGGGACAGGGGAGAACTGAAGCTTTCTTT
TRBV5-5	TRBJ1-5	TRBD1	CASSRTGGLDGQPQHF	TGTGCCAGCAGCCGGACAGGGGGACTGGACGGTCAGCCCCAGCATTTT
TRBV4-1	TRBJ2-3	.	CASSQAERGTDTQYF	TGCGCCAGCAGCCAAGCGGAGCGGGGCACAGATACGCAGTATTTT
TRBV11-1	TRBJ2-7	.	CASSLWVAAGSGEQYF	TGTGCCAGCAGCTTATGGGTGGCTGCGGGATCCGGCGAGCAGTACTTC
TRBV10-3	TRBJ2-7	TRBD2	CAISGTSGSNEQYF	TGTGCCATCAGCGGGACTAGCGGGAGTAACGAGCAGTACTTC
TRBV28	TRBJ1-5	.	CASSFVNRVDQPQHF	TGTGCCAGCAGTTTCGTTAACAGGGTGGATCAGCCCCAGCATTTT
TRBV5-1	TRBJ1-5	TRBD1	CASSSGTDSNQPQHF	TGCGCCAGCAGCTCCGGGACAGATAGCAATCAGCCCCAGCATTTT
TRBV7-7	TRBJ2-1	TRBD2	CASSLTSGSVYEQFF	TGTGCCAGCAGCTTGACTAGCGGGAGTGTCTATGAGCAGTTCTTC
TRBV5-4	TRBJ2-3	TRBD2	CASSWWREPLTDTQYF	TGTGCCAGCAGCTGGTGGCGGGAGCCACTCACAGATACGCAGTATTTT
TRBV9	TRBJ1-1	.	CASSVTVNTEAFF	TGTGCCAGCAGCGTCACTGTGAACACTGAAGCTTTCTTT
TRBV7-3	TRBJ2-3	.	CASSLLGGGLADTQYF	TGTGCCAGCAGCTTATTAGGGGGAGGGCTCGCAGATACGCAGTATTTT
TRBV7-9	TRBJ1-5	.	CASSLEGVNQPQHF	TGTGCCAGCAGCTTAGAAGGGGTCAATCAGCCCCAGCATTTT
TRBV5-1	TRBJ1-1	TRBD1	CASSPGTGKVLTEAFF	TGCGCCAGCAGCCCCGGGACAGGGAAGGTTTTGACTGAAGCTTTCTTT
TRBV7-2	TRBJ2-2	.	CASRDYYTGELFF	TGTGCCAGCAGAGACTACTACACCGGGGAGCTGTTTTTT
TRBV15	TRBJ2-7	TRBD1	CATSRLDRVDHEQYF	TGTGCCACCAGCAGACTGGACAGGGTGGACCACGAGCAGTACTTC
TRBV10-2	TRBJ2-1	TRBD2	CAGGSGGYNEQFF	TGCGCCGGTGGGAGCGGGGGTTACAATGAGCAGTTCTTC
TRBV19	TRBJ2-1	TRBD2	CASGLGAYNEQFF	TGTGCCAGTGGACTAGGGGCCTACAATGAGCAGTTCTTC
TRBV25-1	TRBJ2-5	TRBD2	CASSKGLAGGSPETQYF	TGTGCCAGCAGTAAGGGACTAGCGGGAGGTAGTCCGGAGACCCAGTACTTC
TRBV11-1	TRBJ2-7	TRBD2	CASSFASGGNYEQYF	TGTGCCAGCAGTTTCGCTAGCGGGGGGAACTACGAGCAGTACTTC
TRBV15	TRBJ2-7	.	CATSRGGGGLTYEQYF	TGTGCCACCAGCAGAGGAGGAGGGGGCTTGACCTACGAGCAGTACTTC
TRBV20-1	TRBJ2-2	.	CSAPLTGELFF	TGCAGTGCTCCCTTGACCGGGGAGCTGTTTTTT
TRBV11-2	TRBJ2-1	TRBD2	CASSAPSGRALEQFF	TGTGCCAGCAGCGCCCCTAGCGGGAGGGCCCTTGAGCAGTTCTTC
TRBV13	TRBJ2-1	TRBD1	CASSSGTGGLNEQFF	TGTGCCAGCAGCTCCGGGACAGGGGGCTTAAATGAGCAGTTCTTC
TRBV15	TRBJ1-5	.	CATSRDLTLDQPQHF	TGTGCCACCAGCAGAGATCTAACACTAGATCAGCCCCAGCATTTT
TRBV9	TRBJ2-7	.	CASSVGQYDYEQYF	TGTGCCAGCAGCGTAGGACAGTACGACTACGAGCAGTACTTC
TRBV28	TRBJ2-7	TRBD1	CASSGTGAYEQYF	TGTGCCAGCAGCGGGACAGGAGCCTACGAGCAGTACTTC
TRBV10-1	TRBJ2-3	.	CASSPRPDTQYF	TGCGCCAGCAGCCCCAGGCCAGATACGCAGTATTTT
TRBV7-2	TRBJ2-7	TRBD1	CASSLGQGEYEQYF	TGTGCCAGTAGCCTGGGACAGGGGGAATACGAGCAGTACTTC
TRBV28	TRBJ1-5	TRBD1	CASSLEGQGSQPQHF	TGTGCCAGCAGTTTAGAGGGACAGGGTTCTCAGCCCCAGCATTTT
TRBV2	TRBJ2-3	TRBD2	CASRLNRDYTDTQYF	TGTGCCAGCCGCCTGAACCGGGACTACACAGATACGCAGTATTTT
TRBV27	TRBJ2-1	TRBD1	CASSLDRSYNEQFF	TGTGCCAGCAGTCTGGACAGGTCCTACAATGAGCAGTTCTTC
TRBV6-1	TRBJ2-7	.	CASSPPRPGPYEQYF	TGTGCCAGCAGTCCCCCCCGGCCAGGGCCCTACGAGCAGTACTTC
TRBV6-5	TRBJ2-5	.	CASRPPLSYTGEQYF	TGTGCCAGCAGACCCCCGCTCTCATACACGGGGGAGCAGTACTTC
TRBV19	TRBJ1-4	TRBD1	CASSPMDRGLDNEKLFF	TGTGCCAGTAGTCCGATGGACAGGGGGCTCGATAATGAAAAACTGTTTTTT
TRBV19	TRBJ2-2	TRBD2	CASSRTSGSVTGELFF	TGTGCCAGTAGTAGGACTAGCGGGAGTGTCACCGGGGAGCTGTTTTTT
TRBV7-6	TRBJ2-7	TRBD2	CASSSGLNYEQYF	TGTGCCAGCAGCTCGGGACTAAACTACGAGCAGTACTTC
TRBV11-2	TRBJ1-2	.	CASSLGAFYGYTF	TGTGCCAGCAGCTTAGGAGCTTTCTATGGCTACACCTTC
TRBV6-1	TRBJ2-7	TRBD1	CASRTTGREQYF	TGTGCCAGCAGAACGACAGGGCGCGAGCAGTACTTC
TRBV7-9	TRBJ2-3	.	CASSPPRFSGEADTQYF	TGTGCCAGCAGCCCGCCTCGGTTTAGCGGAGAAGCAGATACGCAGTATTTT
TRBV10-3	TRBJ1-3	.	CAISDLAGPQPTSGNTIYF	TGTGCCATCAGTGATTTGGCAGGTCCTCAACCCACCTCTGGAAACACCATATATTTT
TRBV10-3	TRBJ2-1	TRBD2	CAISLELAGAYNEQFF	TGTGCCATCAGTCTGGAACTAGCGGGGGCCTACAATGAGCAGTTCTTC
TRBV7-9	TRBJ2-7	.	CASSLGLVADSYEQYF	TGTGCCAGCAGCTTAGGGCTTGTGGCTGACTCCTACGAGCAGTACTTC
TRBV4-1	TRBJ2-1	TRBD2	CASSQDGAGTGNEQFF	TGCGCCAGCAGCCAAGATGGAGCGGGGACGGGTAATGAGCAGTTCTTC
TRBV7-7	TRBJ2-5	TRBD2	CASSLLPSGQETQYF	TGTGCCAGCAGCTTATTGCCTAGCGGGCAAGAGACCCAGTACTTC